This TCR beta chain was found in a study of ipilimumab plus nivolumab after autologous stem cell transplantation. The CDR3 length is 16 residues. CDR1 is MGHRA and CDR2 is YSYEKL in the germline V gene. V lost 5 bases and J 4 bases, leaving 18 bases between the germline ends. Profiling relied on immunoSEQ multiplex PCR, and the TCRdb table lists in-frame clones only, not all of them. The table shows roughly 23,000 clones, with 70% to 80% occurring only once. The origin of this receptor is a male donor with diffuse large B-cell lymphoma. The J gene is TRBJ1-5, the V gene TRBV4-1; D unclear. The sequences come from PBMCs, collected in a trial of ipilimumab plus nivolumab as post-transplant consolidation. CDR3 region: CASSSQWGGQNQPQHF. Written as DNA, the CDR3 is TGCGCCAGCAGCTCCCAGTGGGGAGGCCAAAATCAGCCCCAGCATTTT.